This TCR beta chain emerged from a study of blood T cell repertoires in COVID-19. Study-level background: COVID-19 samples collected from the United States, Italy and Spain covered acute and convalescent phases. Sample material is recorded as cDNA or gDNA derived from T cells, B-cell-depleted T cells, or PBMCs.

Followed longitudinally, the Seattle patients had been enrolled during active infection. There are 14 residues in the CDR3. The V and J ends lost 6 bases and 2 bases, in that order; junction bases with no gene match: 6. Germline V gene sequence: CDR1 LNHDA, CDR2 SQIVND (reference sequence). Methods used by the authors: For nucleated cells, counts were estimated from reference gene primer amplification. Some clones are missing from TCRdb's copy, which holds only in-frame ones; the method was immunoSEQ multiplex PCR. V, J and clone size were drawn from that table, and D and trimming were deduced from the DNA. Among tens of thousands of clones, more than 80% were seen once, and the ten largest hold under 40%.

This receptor was identified in a man aged 55 to 70 with COVID-19, enrolled during active disease. Sequenced sample: peripheral blood. V usage is TRBV19 and J usage is TRBJ2-7; 8 nucleotides align to TRBD2. Here the CDR3 DNA reads TGTGCCAGTAGCTCTAGCGGGTTCCCCTACGAGCAGTACTTC. This encodes CASSSSGFPYEQYF.